The entry below gives a single T cell receptor (beta chain) sequence along with its context. Antigen specificity is unknown. Germline-derived CDR1 and CDR2 are SGHRS and YFSETQ. This CDR3 contains 15 residues. Between the trimmed V and J ends, which lost 6 bases and 2 bases, there was a span of 16 bases. Repertoires were generated with immunoSEQ multiplex PCR, while TCRdb's copy carries only in-frame clones and drops some. This table has about 24,000 clones, roughly 80% appearing once. Peptide-pool stimulation followed by sequencing identified expanded antigen-specific CD4+ clonotypes in the ViraFEST assay. Cells that had been cultured for ten to eleven days were the source of isolated CD4+ T cells. The cohort was immunized with two doses of either the BNT162b2 or mRNA-1273 vaccine. The data stem from a study of vaccination effects on CD4 cells after COVID-19.

The J gene is TRBJ2-3, the V gene TRBV5-1, with D maybe TRBD2 (6 bases). The sequence came from a human donor who received a COVID-19 vaccine. The sequences come from CD4+ T cells from PBMCs cultured with HCoV-NL63 spike peptides, collected after COVID-19 vaccination. The CDR3 region is CASTGGSPLTDTQYF. CDR3 in DNA: TGCGCCAGCACTGGGGGGTCACCTCTCACAGATACGCAGTATTTT. Based on the CDR3 plus reference TRBV5-1 and TRBJ2-3, the full variable domain is KAGVTQTPRYLIKTRGQQVTLSCSPISGHRSVSWYQQTPGQGLQFLFEYFSETQRNKGNFPGRFSGRQFSNSRSEMNVSTLELGDSALYLCASTGGSPLTDTQYFGPGTRLTVL.